The 14 T cell receptor beta chains presented below share a single source sample, sequenced in a study of CD8+ T cells in alopecia areata. The authors extracted RNA and reverse transcribed it into cDNA as the sequencing template. Produced via immunoSEQ multiplex PCR; TCRdb's table is partial and in-frame only. The sample carries about 250,000 clones, 65% to 70% recorded once. The sample consisted of CD4+ T cells sorted from blood, taken at week 0. The receptors come from a human donor with alopecia areata.

The gene calls are TRBV5-5 and TRBJ1-5; perhaps TRBD1 as D (5 bases). Germline V gene sequence: CDR1 SGHKS, CDR2 YYEKEE (reference sequence). The CDR3 is 12 amino acids. V shed 3 bases and J shed 5 bases, with 6 bases lying between them. Here the CDR3 DNA reads TGTGCCAGCAGCTCCAGGGATCAGCCCCAGCATTTT. This codes for CASSSRDQPQHF.

The table lists this clone with a count of one. V gene TRBV30 combines with J gene TRBJ1-4; D gene unclear. CDR1 is GTSNPN, CDR2 SVGIG, per germline (reference sequence). Trimming cost V 2 bases and J 15 bases, with 13 bases left between them. CDR3 length: 11 residues. The CDR3 is CAWSSRQEVFF. CDR3 sequence (DNA): TGTGCCTGGAGTTCTCGGCAGGAGGTGTTTTTT.

This CDR3 reads CASSLEGRAGRYQETQYF. The CDR3 DNA is TGTGCCAGCAGCTTGGAAGGAAGGGCAGGGAGATACCAAGAGACCCAGTACTTC. This chain uses TRBV5-4 with TRBJ2-5; D is possibly TRBD1 or TRBD2 (5 bases each). CDR3 length: 18 amino acids. Trimming removed 0 bases from V and 0 bases from J, with 18 bases in between. Germline assignment: CDR1 SGHNT and CDR2 YYREEE (reference sequence).

This clone was seen more than once but under ten times. The rearrangement uses TRBV10-3 and TRBJ1-6; D unresolved. V shed 8 bases and J shed 8 bases, with 13 bases lying between them. Germline V gene data show CDR1 as ENHRY and CDR2 as SYGVKD. This CDR3 is built from 13 residues. The chain's CDR3 is CAISTEQDSPLHF. In nucleotides, the CDR3 is TGTGCCATCTCGACTGAGCAGGATTCACCCCTCCACTTT.

V gene TRBV29-1 combines with J gene TRBJ2-7; D may be TRBD1 (7 bases). From germline, CDR1 is SQVTM and CDR2 ANQGSEA. Trimming took off 6 bases at V and 0 bases at J, with 18 bases between the two ends. This CDR3 region has 15 residues. CDR3 in DNA: TGCAGCGTGGACACCCAGGGGGGCAGCTCCTACGAGCAGTACTTC. Translated: CSVDTQGGSSYEQYF.

This clone showed up just once. V and J are TRBV30 and TRBJ2-5, with a tentative D call TRBD1 (5 bases). The CDR3 runs 18 residues. V was pared by 1 base and J by 3 bases, with 24 bases between. In germline, CDR1 is GTSNPN, CDR2 SVGIG (reference sequence). The DNA of the CDR3 is TGTGCCTGGAGTGCCCTAAAGCTGACGGGCGGACATAAAGAGACCCAGTACTTC. Residues: CAWSALKLTGGHKETQYF. The full variable domain, in which reference TRBV30 and TRBJ2-5 provide the parts outside the CDR3, is SQTIHQWPATLVQPVGSPLSLECTVEGTSNPNLYWYRQAAGRGLQLLFYSVGIGQISSEVPQNLSASRPQDRQFILSSKKLLLSDSGFYLCAWSALKLTGGHKETQYFGPGTRLLVL.

The chain combines TRBV5-1 with TRBJ2-1; D remains ambiguous. The CDR3 is 12 residues long. The V and J ends lost 0 bases and 9 bases respectively, with 7 bases between them. CDR1 SGHRS and CDR2 YFSETQ come from the germline V gene. CDR3 in amino acids: CASSLVGLEQFF. In DNA, the CDR3 is TGCGCCAGCAGCTTGGTCGGGCTTGAGCAGTTCTTC.

CDR3 sequence (DNA): TGCGCCAGCAGCCAAGAAGGCTCGACCACAGATACGCAGTATTTT. Protein sequence: CASSQEGSTTDTQYF. The chain couples TRBV4-3 to TRBJ2-3, with unresolved D. The V gene lost 0 bases and the J gene lost 2 bases, with 9 bases spanning the gap. Germline V gives CDR1 LGHNA, CDR2 YSLEER. This CDR3 region has 15 residues.

This chain links TRBV5-1 with TRBJ2-1; perhaps D is TRBD1 or TRBD2 (5 bases each). V gave up 5 bases and J gave up 3 bases, with 12 bases separating them. The CDR3 has 14 amino acids. Germline loops: CDR1 SGHRS, CDR2 YFSETQ. CDR3 bases: TGCGCCAGCAGGGGTCCGGGGCGCTACAATGAGCAGTTCTTC. This translates into CASRGPGRYNEQFF.

The chain has TRBV7-2 and TRBJ2-3; D may be TRBD2 (5 bases). V shed 7 bases and J shed 2 bases, with 13 bases lying between them. Germline CDR1 is SGHTA and CDR2 is FQGNSA. The CDR3 contains 14 residues. The CDR3: CASNLAGSTDTQYF. CDR3 bases: TGTGCCAGCAACCTAGCAGGTTCCACAGATACGCAGTATTTT.

The genes are TRBV5-1 and TRBJ2-5; D possibly corresponds to TRBD1 (6 bases). Germline-derived CDR1 and CDR2 are SGHRS and YFSETQ. V was clipped by 4 bases and J by 2 bases, with 9 bases between them. This CDR3 is built from 13 residues. This chain's CDR3 is CASSTDRQETQYF. The DNA of the CDR3 is TGCGCCAGCAGCACGGACAGACAAGAGACCCAGTACTTC.

V gene TRBV7-2 combines with J gene TRBJ2-5; D unresolved. Germline assignment: CDR1 SGHTA and CDR2 FQGNSA. The CDR3 extends over 12 amino acids. Trimming took 6 bases from V and 3 from J, leaving 8 bases between them. CDR3 DNA: TGTGCCAGCAGAATCGACAAAGAGACCCAGTACTTC. This gives the protein CASRIDKETQYF.

This sequence joins TRBV29-1 and TRBJ1-1; D is perhaps TRBD1 (6 bases). The CDR3 is 16 residues long. Trimming cost V 6 bases and J 4 bases, with 24 bases left between them. Germline V gene lookup returns CDR1 SQVTM and CDR2 ANQGSEA. The CDR3 nucleotides are TGCAGCGTCAACCAACCCGTGACAGGCCTTACCACTGAAGCTTTCTTT. Encoded protein: CSVNQPVTGLTTEAFF.

In this sample, this clone turned up a few times. This chain uses TRBV27 with TRBJ2-7; D is unclear. The V gene's germline CDR1 is MNHEY and CDR2 SMNVEV (reference sequence). The ends were cut back, 0 bases at V and 5 bases at J, with 8 bases in the middle. The CDR3 has 13 residues. The CDR3 region is CASSLSRAHEQYF. The DNA of the CDR3 is TGTGCCAGCAGTTTATCCCGGGCCCACGAGCAGTACTTC.